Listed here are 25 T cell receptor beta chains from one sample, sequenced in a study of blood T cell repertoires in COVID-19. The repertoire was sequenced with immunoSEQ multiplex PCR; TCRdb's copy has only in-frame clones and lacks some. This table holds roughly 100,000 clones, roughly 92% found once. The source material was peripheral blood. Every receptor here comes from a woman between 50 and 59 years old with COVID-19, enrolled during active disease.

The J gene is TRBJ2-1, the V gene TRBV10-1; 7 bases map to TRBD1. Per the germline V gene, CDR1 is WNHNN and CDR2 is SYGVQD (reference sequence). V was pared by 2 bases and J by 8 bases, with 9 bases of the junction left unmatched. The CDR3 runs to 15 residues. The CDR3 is CASSEKGAMIHEQFF. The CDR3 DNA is TGCGCCAGCAGTGAGAAGGGGGCGATGATACATGAGCAGTTCTTC.

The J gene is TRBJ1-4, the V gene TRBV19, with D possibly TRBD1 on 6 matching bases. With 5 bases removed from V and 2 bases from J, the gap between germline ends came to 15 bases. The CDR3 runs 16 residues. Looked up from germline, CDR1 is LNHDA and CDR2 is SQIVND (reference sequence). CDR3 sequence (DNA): TGTGCCAGTAGTGACGACCCAGGGGTCACTAATGAAAAACTGTTTTTT. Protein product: CASSDDPGVTNEKLFF. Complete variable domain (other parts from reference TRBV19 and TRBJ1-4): DGGITQSPKYLFRKEGQNVTLSCEQNLNHDAMYWYRQDPGQGLRLIYYSQIVNDFQKGDIAEGYSVSREKKESFPLTVTSAQKNPTAFYLCASSDDPGVTNEKLFFGSGTQLSVL.

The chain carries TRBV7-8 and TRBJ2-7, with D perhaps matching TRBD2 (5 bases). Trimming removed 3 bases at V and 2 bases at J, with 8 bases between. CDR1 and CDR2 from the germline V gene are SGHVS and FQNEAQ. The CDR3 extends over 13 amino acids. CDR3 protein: CASSFRLTYEQYF. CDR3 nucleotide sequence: TGTGCCAGCAGCTTTAGACTAACCTACGAGCAGTACTTC.

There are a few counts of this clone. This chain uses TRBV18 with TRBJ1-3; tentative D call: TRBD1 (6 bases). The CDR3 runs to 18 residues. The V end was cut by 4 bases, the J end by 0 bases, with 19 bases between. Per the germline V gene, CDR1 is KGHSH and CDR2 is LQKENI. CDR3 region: CASSLPFSGASSGNTIYF. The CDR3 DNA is TGTGCCAGCTCACTCCCTTTTTCAGGGGCCAGCTCTGGAAACACCATATATTTT.

The CDR3 protein is CASSIGQGRNQPQHF. For the CDR3, the DNA is TGTGCCAGTAGTATTGGACAGGGGAGGAATCAGCCCCAGCATTTT. The chain employs TRBV19 and TRBJ1-5, with 9 bases that match TRBD1. Per germline, CDR1 LNHDA and CDR2 SQIVND (reference sequence). This CDR3 has 15 residues. The V gene end was trimmed by 3 bases and the J gene end by 4 bases; junction bases not matched to a gene: 4.

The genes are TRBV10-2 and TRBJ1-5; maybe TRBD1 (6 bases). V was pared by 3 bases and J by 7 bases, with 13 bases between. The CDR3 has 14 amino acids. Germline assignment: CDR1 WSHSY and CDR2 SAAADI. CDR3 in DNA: TGCGCCAGCAGTGATACAGGGCGATGGCAGCCCCAGCATTTT. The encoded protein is CASSDTGRWQPQHF.

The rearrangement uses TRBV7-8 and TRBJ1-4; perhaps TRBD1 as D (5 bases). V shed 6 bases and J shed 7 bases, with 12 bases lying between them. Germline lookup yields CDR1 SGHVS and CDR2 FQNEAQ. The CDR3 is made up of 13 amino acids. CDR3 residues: CASRPGQGEKLFF. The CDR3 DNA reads TGTGCCAGCAGACCCGGGCAGGGTGAAAAACTGTTTTTT. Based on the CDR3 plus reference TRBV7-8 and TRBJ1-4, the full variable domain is GAGVSQSPRYKVAKRGQDVALRCDPISGHVSLFWYQQALGQGPEFLTYFQNEAQLDKSGLPSDRFFAERPEGSVSTLKIQRTQQEDSAVYLCASRPGQGEKLFFGSGTQLSVL.

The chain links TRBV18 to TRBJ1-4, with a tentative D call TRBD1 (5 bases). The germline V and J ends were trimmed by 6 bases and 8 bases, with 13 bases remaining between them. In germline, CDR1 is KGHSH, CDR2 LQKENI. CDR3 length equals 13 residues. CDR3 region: CASSPRGNEKLFF. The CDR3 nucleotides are TGTGCCAGCTCCCCTCGGGGGAACGAAAAACTGTTTTTT. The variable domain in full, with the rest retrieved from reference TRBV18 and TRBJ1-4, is NAGVMQNPRHLVRRRGQEARLRCSPMKGHSHVYWYRQLPEEGLKFMVYLQKENIIDESGMPKERFSAEFPKEGPSILRIQQVVRGDSAAYFCASSPRGNEKLFFGSGTQLSVL.

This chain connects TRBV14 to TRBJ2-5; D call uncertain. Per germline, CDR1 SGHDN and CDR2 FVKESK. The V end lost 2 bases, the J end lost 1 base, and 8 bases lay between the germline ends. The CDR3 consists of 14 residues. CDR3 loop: CASSQMAAQETQYF. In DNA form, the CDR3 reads TGTGCCAGCAGCCAAATGGCCGCCCAAGAGACCCAGTACTTC.

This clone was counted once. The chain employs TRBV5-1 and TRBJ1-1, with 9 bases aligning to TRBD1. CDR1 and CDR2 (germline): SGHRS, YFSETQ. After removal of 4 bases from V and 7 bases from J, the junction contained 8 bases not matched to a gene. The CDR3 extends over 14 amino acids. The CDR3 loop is CASSLKTGGGEAFF. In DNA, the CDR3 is TGCGCCAGCAGCCTTAAGACAGGGGGTGGTGAAGCTTTCTTT.

The CDR3 loop reads CASSLKGGTEAFF. The CDR3 bases are TGTGCCAGCAGCTTAAAAGGGGGCACTGAAGCTTTCTTT. The chain links TRBV5-4 to TRBJ1-1; weak D call: TRBD1 (6 bases). The V and J ends lost 2 bases and 4 bases respectively, with 9 bases between them. CDR3 length: 13 amino acids. The germline CDR1 and CDR2 sequences are SGHNT and YYREEE (reference sequence).

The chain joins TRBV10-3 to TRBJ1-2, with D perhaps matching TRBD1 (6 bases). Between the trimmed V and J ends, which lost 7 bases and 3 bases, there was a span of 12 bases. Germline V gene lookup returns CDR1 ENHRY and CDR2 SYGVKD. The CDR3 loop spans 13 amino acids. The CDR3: CAINQQGDYGYTF. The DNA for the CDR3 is TGTGCCATCAATCAACAGGGAGACTATGGCTACACCTTC.

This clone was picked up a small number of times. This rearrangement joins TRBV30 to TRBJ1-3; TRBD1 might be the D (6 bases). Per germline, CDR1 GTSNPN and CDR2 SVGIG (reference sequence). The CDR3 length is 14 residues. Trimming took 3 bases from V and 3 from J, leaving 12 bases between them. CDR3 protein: CAWRMGAGGNTIYF. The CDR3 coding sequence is TGTGCCTGGAGGATGGGGGCCGGTGGAAACACCATATATTTT.

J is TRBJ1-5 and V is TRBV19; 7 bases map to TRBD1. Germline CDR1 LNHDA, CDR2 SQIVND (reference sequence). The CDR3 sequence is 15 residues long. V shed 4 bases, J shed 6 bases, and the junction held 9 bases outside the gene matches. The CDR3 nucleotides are TGTGCCAGTAGTAGTTTCCGACAGGGAGGTCAGCCCCAGCATTTT. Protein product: CASSSFRQGGQPQHF.

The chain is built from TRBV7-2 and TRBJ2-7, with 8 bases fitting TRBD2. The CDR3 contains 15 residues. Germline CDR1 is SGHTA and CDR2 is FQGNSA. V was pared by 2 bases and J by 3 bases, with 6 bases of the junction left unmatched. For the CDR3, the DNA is TGTGCCAGCAGCTTACGAGTGCGGGGGGACTACGAGCAGTACTTC. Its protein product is CASSLRVRGDYEQYF.

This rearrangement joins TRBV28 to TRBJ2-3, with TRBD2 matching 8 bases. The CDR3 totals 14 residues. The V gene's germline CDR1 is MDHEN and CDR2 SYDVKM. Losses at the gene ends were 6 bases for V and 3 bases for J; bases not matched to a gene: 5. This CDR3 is CASRSGGGTDTQYF. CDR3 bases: TGTGCCAGCAGGAGCGGGGGTGGAACAGATACGCAGTATTTT.

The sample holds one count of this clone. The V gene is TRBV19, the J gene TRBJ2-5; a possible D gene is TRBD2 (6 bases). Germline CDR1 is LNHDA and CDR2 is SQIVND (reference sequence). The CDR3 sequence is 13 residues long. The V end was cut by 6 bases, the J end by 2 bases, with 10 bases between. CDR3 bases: TGTGCCAGTAGCTGGGGACTTCAAGAGACCCAGTACTTC. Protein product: CASSWGLQETQYF.

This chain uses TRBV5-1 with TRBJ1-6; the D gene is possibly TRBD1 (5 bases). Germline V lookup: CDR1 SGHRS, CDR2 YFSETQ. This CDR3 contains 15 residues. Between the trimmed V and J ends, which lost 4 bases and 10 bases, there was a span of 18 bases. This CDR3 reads CASSPRDRGGSPLHF. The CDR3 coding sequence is TGCGCCAGCAGCCCCAGAGATAGGGGAGGCTCACCCCTCCACTTT. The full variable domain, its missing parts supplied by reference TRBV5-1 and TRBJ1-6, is KAGVTQTPRYLIKTRGQQVTLSCSPISGHRSVSWYQQTPGQGLQFLFEYFSETQRNKGNFPGRFSGRQFSNSRSEMNVSTLELGDSALYLCASSPRDRGGSPLHFGNGTRLTVT.

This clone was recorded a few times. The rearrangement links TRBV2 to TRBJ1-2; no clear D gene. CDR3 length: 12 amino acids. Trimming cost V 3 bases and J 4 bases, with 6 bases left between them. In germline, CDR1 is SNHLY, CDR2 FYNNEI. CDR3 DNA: TGTGCCAGCAGTGATTCACTCTATGGCTACACCTTC. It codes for CASSDSLYGYTF.

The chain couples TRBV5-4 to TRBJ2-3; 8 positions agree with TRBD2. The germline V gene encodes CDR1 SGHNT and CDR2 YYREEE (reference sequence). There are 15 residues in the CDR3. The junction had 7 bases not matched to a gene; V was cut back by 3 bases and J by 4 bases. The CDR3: CASSSPGRAPDTQYF. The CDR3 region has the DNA TGTGCCAGCAGCTCACCCGGGAGGGCTCCAGATACGCAGTATTTT.

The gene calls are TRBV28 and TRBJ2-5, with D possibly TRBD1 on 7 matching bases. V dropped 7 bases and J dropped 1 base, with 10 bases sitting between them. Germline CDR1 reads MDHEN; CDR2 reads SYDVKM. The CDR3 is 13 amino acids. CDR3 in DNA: TGTGCCAGCATGCGGGACAGCCAAGAGACCCAGTACTTC. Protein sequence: CASMRDSQETQYF. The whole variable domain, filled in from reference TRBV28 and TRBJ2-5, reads DVKVTQSSRYLVKRTGEKVFLECVQDMDHENMFWYRQDPGLGLRLIYFSYDVKMKEKGDIPEGYSVSREKKERFSLILESASTNQTSMYLCASMRDSQETQYFGPGTRLLVL.

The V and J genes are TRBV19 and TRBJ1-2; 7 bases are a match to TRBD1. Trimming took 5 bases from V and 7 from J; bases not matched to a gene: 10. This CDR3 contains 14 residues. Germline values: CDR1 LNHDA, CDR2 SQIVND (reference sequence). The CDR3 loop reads CASSSRQGRFGYTF. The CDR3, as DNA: TGTGCCAGTAGTTCCCGACAGGGAAGATTTGGCTACACCTTC. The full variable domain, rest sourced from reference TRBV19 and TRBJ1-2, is DGGITQSPKYLFRKEGQNVTLSCEQNLNHDAMYWYRQDPGQGLRLIYYSQIVNDFQKGDIAEGYSVSREKKESFPLTVTSAQKNPTAFYLCASSSRQGRFGYTFGSGTRLTVV.

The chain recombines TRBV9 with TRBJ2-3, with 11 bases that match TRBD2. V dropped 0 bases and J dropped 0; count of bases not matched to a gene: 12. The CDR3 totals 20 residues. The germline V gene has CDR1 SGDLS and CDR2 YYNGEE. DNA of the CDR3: TGTGCCAGCAGCGTAGCAAGTGCTAGCGGGGGGCTCTTTAGCACAGATACGCAGTATTTT. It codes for CASSVASASGGLFSTDTQYF.

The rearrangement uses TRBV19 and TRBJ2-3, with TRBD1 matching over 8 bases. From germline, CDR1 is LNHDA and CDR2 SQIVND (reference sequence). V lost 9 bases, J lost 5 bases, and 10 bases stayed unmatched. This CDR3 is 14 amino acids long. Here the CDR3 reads CASTIRGREDTQYF. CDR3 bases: TGTGCCAGCACTATCAGGGGGCGCGAAGATACGCAGTATTTT.

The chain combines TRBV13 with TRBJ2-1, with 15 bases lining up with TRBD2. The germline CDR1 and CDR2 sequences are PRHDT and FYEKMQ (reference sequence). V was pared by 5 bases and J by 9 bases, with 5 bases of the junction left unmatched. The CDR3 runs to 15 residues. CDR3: CASSPRTSGGGEQFF. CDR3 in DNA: TGTGCCAGCAGCCCCCGGACTAGCGGGGGGGGTGAGCAGTTCTTC.